Given below is one T cell receptor (beta chain) in context. Germline and junction disagree at one end, which may indicate a read error. This CDR3 comprises 11 residues. Germline-derived CDR1 and CDR2 are SEHNR and FQNEAQ (reference sequence). This specimen comes from a study of shared clonotypes between healthy human individuals. Study donors comprised healthy, HIV-negative adults devoid of recent acute infection or vaccination. Data came from immunoSEQ multiplex PCR; TCRdb stores just in-frame clones and leaves some out. The sample lists approximately 710,000 clones, 90% occurring once. The receptor was derived from a young man in good health. Some clones in this sample may be carry-over from other donors' samples. The sequencing sample was made of memory CD8+ T cells from PBMCs. Subset of the sample: CD45RO+ cells pooled with CCR7-negative TemRA cells. The V call is TRBV7-9, the J call TRBJ2-7; 13 bases line up with TRBD2. Written as DNA, the CDR3 is TGTGCCAGCAGCTCCAGACTAGCGGGGGGCTTC. Encoded protein: CASSSRLAGGF.